This TCR beta chain was observed in a study of control samples from healthy donors and cancer patients. This clone is a singleton in its sample. This CDR3 spans 16 amino acids. The V end was cut by 1 base, the J end by 9 bases, with 18 bases between. Per the germline V gene, CDR1 is LGHDT and CDR2 is YNNKEL (reference sequence). Measured with immunoSEQ multiplex PCR; TCRdb has only the in-frame clones, and not every one. This table has approximately 85,000 clones, approximately 91% appearing once. Sequencing used blood. This clonotype was obtained from a woman aged 55-70 years in good health. V is TRBV3-1 (or the pseudogene TRBV3-2) and J is TRBJ1-4; D unclear. CDR3 sequence: CASSQATGAALKKLFF. The CDR3 coding sequence is TGTGCCAGCAGCCAAGCTACGGGAGCTGCTCTGAAAAAACTGTTTTTT.